This T cell receptor beta chain was found in a study of blood T cells in healthy people across ages. Per germline, CDR1 DFQATT and CDR2 SNEGSKA (reference sequence). This CDR3 is 16 amino acids long. The V gene lost 5 bases and the J gene lost 4 bases, with 23 bases spanning the gap. A second roughly 6 to 12 cycle PCR used barcoded and J-beta primers. At least 3 million CDR3-containing paired-end reads were obtained per sample. MiXCR, run by TCRdb on the 5' RACE reads, gives a single entry per CDR3 protein. The sample consists of some 560,000 distinct CDR3 sequences, around a quarter of them appearing once. The same data also contributed to another study, on T cells of mothers and their children. This second report adds: Three healthy Caucasian mothers and their six children were the donors. When mothers and children were related, their normalized repertoire overlap, which was always slightly higher, did not differ significantly from that of unrelated pairs.

Sequencing was carried out using blood. This sequence was found in a boy between 2 and 15 years old in good health. The chain has TRBV20-1 and TRBJ1-2, with D uncertain. In nucleotides, the CDR3 is TGCAGTGCTTTCTTTACCGTGTTCCCCGAGGGCTATGGCTACACCTTC. Translation gives CSAFFTVFPEGYGYTF.